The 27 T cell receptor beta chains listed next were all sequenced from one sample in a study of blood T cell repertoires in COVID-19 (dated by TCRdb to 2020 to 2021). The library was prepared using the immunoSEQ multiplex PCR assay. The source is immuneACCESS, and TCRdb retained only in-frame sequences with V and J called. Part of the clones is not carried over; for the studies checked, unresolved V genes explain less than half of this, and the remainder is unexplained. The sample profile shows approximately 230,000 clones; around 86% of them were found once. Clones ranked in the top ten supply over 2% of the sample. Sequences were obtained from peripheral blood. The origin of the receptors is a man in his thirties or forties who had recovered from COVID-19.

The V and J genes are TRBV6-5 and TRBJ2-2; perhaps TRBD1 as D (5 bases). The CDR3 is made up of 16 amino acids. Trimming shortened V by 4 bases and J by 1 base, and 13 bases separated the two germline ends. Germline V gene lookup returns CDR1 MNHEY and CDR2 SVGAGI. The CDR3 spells CASSSLGRRNTGELFF. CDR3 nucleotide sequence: TGTGCCAGCAGTTCTCTGGGGCGAAGGAACACCGGGGAGCTGTTTTTT.

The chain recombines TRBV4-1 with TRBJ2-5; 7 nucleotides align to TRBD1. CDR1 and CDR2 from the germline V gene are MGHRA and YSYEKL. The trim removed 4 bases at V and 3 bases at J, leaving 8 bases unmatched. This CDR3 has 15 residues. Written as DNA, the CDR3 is TGCGCCAGCAGCCTCACCCCAGGGGGTGAAGAGACCCAGTACTTC. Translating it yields CASSLTPGGEETQYF.

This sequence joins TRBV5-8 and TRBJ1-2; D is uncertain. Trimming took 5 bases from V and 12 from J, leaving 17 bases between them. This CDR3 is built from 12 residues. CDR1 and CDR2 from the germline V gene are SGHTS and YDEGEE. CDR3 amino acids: CASRYTEAIDTF. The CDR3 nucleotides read TGTGCCAGCAGGTACACGGAGGCCATCGACACCTTC.

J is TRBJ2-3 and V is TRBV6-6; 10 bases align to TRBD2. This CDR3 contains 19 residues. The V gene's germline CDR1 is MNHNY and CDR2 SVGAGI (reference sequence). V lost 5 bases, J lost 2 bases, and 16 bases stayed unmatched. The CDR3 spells CASSPRLSGTSDSTDTQYF. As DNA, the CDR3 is TGTGCCAGCAGTCCCCGCCTTTCTGGGACTAGCGACTCCACAGATACGCAGTATTTT.

The CDR3 region is CASSLGPAGGTDTQYF. The CDR3 DNA reads TGTGCCAGCAGCTTAGGTCCAGCGGGGGGCACAGATACGCAGTATTTT. The chain uses TRBV11-3 and TRBJ2-3; 8 nucleotides match TRBD2. Germline V gene data show CDR1 as SGHNT and CDR2 as YENEEA. V gave up 1 base and J gave up 1 base; unmatched junction bases: 4. The CDR3 loop spans 16 amino acids.

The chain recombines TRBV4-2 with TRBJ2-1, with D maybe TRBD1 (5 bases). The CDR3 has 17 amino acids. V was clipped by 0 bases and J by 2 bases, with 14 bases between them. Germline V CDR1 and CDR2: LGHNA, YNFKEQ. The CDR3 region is CASSQDLRTHPYNEQFF. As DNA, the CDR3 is TGTGCCAGCAGCCAAGATTTGAGGACACATCCCTACAATGAGCAGTTCTTC.

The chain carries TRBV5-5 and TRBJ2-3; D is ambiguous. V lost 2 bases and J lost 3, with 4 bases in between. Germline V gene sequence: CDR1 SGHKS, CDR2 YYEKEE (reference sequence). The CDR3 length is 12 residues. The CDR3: CASSFLTDTQYF. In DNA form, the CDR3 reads TGTGCCAGCAGCTTCCTGACAGATACGCAGTATTTT.

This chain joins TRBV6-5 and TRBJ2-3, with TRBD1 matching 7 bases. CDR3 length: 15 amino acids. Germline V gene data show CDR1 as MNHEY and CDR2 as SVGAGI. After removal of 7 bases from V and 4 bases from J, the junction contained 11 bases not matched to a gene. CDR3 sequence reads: CASNPYRGRADTQYF. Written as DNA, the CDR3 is TGTGCCAGCAACCCCTACAGGGGTCGGGCAGATACGCAGTATTTT.

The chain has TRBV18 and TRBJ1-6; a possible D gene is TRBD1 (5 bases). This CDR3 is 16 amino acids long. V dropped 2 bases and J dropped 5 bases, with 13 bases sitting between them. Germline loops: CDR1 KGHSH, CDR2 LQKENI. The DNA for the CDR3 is TGTGCCAGCTCACCAGGCAGGGCGAAGAATAATTCACCCCTCCACTTT. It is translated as CASSPGRAKNNSPLHF. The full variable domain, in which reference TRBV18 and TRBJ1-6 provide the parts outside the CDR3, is NAGVMQNPRHLVRRRGQEARLRCSPMKGHSHVYWYRQLPEEGLKFMVYLQKENIIDESGMPKERFSAEFPKEGPSILRIQQVVRGDSAAYFCASSPGRAKNNSPLHFGNGTRLTVT.

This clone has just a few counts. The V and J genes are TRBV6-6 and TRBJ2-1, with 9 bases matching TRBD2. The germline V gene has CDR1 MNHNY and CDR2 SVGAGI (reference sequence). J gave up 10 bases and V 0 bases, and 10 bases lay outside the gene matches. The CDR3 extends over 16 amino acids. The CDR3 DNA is TGTGCCAGCAGTTACTCGTCTGGCGGGGGGGCCGGGGAGCAGTTCTTC. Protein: CASSYSSGGGAGEQFF.

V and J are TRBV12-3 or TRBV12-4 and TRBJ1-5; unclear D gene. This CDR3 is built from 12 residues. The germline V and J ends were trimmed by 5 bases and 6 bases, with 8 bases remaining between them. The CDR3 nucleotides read TGTGCCAGCAGTCTACCGAGTCAGCCCCAGCATTTT. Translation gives CASSLPSQPQHF.

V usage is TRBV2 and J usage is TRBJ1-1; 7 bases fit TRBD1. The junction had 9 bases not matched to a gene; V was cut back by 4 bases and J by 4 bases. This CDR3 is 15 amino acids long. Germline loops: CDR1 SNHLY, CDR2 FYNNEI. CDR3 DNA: TGTGCCAGCAGTGTGGGACAGAGGACAGGCACTGAAGCTTTCTTT. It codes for CASSVGQRTGTEAFF.

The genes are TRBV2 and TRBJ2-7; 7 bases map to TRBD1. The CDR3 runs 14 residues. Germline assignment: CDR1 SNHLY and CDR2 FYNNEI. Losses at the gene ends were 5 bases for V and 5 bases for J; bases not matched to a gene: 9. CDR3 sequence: CASSSRTGRDEQYF. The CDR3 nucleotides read TGTGCCAGCAGTTCCCGGACAGGCCGGGACGAGCAGTACTTC.

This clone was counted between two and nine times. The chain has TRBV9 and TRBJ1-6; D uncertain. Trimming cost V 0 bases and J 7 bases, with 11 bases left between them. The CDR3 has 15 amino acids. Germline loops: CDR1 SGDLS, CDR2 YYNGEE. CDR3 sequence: CASSVEPEGNSPLHF. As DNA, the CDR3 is TGTGCCAGCAGCGTAGAACCGGAGGGAAATTCACCCCTCCACTTT.

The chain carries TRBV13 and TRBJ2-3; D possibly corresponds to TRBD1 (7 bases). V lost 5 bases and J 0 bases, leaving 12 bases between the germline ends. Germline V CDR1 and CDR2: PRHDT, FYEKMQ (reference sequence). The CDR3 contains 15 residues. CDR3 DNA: TGTGCCAGCAGCGCGCCAGGGGGGAGCACAGATACGCAGTATTTT. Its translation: CASSAPGGSTDTQYF.

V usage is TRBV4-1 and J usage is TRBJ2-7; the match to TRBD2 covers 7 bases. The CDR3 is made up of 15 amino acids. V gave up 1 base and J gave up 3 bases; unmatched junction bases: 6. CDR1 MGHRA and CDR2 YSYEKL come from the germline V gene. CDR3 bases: TGCGCCAGCAGCCAAGGATTGGCGGGGGACTACGAGCAGTACTTC. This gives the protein CASSQGLAGDYEQYF.

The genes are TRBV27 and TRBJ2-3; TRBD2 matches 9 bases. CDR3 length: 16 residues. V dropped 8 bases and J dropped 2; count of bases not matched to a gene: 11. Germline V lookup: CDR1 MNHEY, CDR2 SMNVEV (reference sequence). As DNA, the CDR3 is TGTGCCAGCGGGCCGGCGGGGGGGCTTCCCACAGATACGCAGTATTTT. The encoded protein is CASGPAGGLPTDTQYF.

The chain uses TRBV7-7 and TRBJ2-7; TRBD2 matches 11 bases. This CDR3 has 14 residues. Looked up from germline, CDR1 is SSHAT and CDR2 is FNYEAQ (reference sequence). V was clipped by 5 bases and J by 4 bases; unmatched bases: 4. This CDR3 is CASSPGTSGYEQYF. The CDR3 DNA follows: TGTGCCAGCAGCCCCGGGACTAGCGGATACGAGCAGTACTTC.

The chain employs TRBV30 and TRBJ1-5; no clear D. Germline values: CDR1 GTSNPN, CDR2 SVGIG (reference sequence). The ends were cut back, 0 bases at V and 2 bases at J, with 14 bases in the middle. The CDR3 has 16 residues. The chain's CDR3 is CAWSVLGAGGNQPQHF. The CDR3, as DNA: TGTGCCTGGAGTGTACTAGGCGCCGGGGGCAATCAGCCCCAGCATTTT.

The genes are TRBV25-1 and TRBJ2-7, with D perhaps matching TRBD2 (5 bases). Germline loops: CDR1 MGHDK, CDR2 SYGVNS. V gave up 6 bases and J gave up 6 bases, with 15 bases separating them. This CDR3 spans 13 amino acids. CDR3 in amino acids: CASSHGLLSEQYF. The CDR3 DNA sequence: TGTGCCAGCAGCCACGGACTGCTTAGCGAGCAGTACTTC.

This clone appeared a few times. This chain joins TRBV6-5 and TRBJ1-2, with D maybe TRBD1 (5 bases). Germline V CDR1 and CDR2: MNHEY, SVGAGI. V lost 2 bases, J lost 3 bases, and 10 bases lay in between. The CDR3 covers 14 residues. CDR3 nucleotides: TGTGCCAGCAGTTACCCCCCGGGGGACTATGGCTACACCTTC. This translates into CASSYPPGDYGYTF.

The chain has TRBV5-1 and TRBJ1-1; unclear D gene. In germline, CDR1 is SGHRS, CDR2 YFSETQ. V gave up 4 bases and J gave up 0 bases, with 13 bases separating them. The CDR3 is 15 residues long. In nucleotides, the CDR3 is TGCGCCAGCAGCCCTGAGTCGGGAATGAACACTGAAGCTTTCTTT. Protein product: CASSPESGMNTEAFF.

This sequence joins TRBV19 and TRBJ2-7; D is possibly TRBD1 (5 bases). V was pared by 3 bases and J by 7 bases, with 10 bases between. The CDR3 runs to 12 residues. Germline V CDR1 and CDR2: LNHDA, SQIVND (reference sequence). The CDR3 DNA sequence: TGTGCCAGTAGTATCACCGACAGAGAGCAGTACTTC. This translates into CASSITDREQYF.

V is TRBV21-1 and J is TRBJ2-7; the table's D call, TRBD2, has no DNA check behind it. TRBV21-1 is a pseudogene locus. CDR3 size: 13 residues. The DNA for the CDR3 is TGTGCCAGCAACCCTAAGCTGGCCTACGAGCAGTACTTC. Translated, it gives CASNPKLAYEQYF.

The CDR3 sequence is CSGGQQETQYF. Here the CDR3 DNA reads TGCAGTGGAGGTCAGCAAGAGACCCAGTACTTC. The chain carries TRBV20-1 and TRBJ2-5; D is unresolved. CDR1 is DFQATT and CDR2 is SNEGSKA in the germline V gene (reference sequence). V shed 7 bases and J shed 2 bases, with 8 bases lying between them. The CDR3 is 11 residues long.

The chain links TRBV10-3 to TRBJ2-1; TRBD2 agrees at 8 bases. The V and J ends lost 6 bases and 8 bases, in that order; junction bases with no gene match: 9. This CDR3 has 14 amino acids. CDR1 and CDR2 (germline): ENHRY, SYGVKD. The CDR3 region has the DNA TGTGCCATCAGGAGCGGGGGCGCCACGGATGAGCAGTTCTTC. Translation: CAIRSGGATDEQFF.

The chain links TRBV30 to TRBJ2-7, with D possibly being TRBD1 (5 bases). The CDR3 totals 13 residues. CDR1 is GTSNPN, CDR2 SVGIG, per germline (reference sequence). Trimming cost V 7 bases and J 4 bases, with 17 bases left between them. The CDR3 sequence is CAYRQLAGYEQYF. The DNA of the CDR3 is TGTGCCTACAGACAGTTAGCTGGATACGAGCAGTACTTC. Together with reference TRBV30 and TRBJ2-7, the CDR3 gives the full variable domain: SQTIHQWPATLVQPVGSPLSLECTVEGTSNPNLYWYRQAAGRGLQLLFYSVGIGQISSEVPQNLSASRPQDRQFILSSKKLLLSDSGFYLCAYRQLAGYEQYFGPGTRLTVT.